This T cell receptor (beta chain) was retrieved from a study of high-grade serous ovarian cancer treatment subgroups. The tumor samples were collected prior to definitive surgery or chemotherapy. TCRdb's copy holds only in-frame clones and misses some; the assay was immunoSEQ multiplex PCR. This table holds 2,500 to 4,000 clones, about 80% found once. Germline V gene data show CDR1 as SGHNT and CDR2 as YENEEA. The CDR3 loop spans 14 amino acids. With 3 bases removed from V and 0 bases from J, the gap between germline ends came to 8 bases. Findings and limits, study-wide: Higher neoantigen levels went with greater TCR clonal relatedness.

In regard to this clone: Its antigen is undetermined.

The sample was tumor tissue. V and J are TRBV11-3 and TRBJ1-1; D gene unclear. The receptor comes from a human donor with high-grade serous ovarian cancer. The CDR3 DNA reads as TGTGCCAGCAGCTTGTCCGGGATGAACACTGAAGCTTTCTTT. Residues: CASSLSGMNTEAFF.